Following are 9 T cell receptor beta chains from one sample sequenced in a study of T cells in localized non-small cell lung cancer. Profiled with immunoSEQ multiplex PCR; TCRdb holds only in-frame clones, not every one. The top ten clones hold 10% to 15% of a sample with some 2,000 clones, roughly 20% of them seen once. Sample: normal lung tissue next to the tumor, taken before any cancer treatment. The receptors originated from a male donor aged 60 or older with stage I non-small cell lung cancer.

This clone was seen more than once but under ten times. V is TRBV18 and J is TRBJ1-3; 9 bases fit TRBD1. The CDR3 is 17 amino acids. The V and J ends lost 3 bases and 0 bases, in that order; junction bases with no gene match: 6. Germline V gene sequence: CDR1 KGHSH, CDR2 LQKENI. CDR3 sequence: CASSPTGTGSSGNTIYF. In nucleotides, the CDR3 is TGTGCCAGCTCACCGACCGGGACAGGGAGCTCTGGAAACACCATATATTTT.

This clone is labeled large (0.1 to 1%). The chain links TRBV16 to TRBJ1-1; D perhaps matches TRBD1 (5 bases). Germline assignment: CDR1 KGHSY and CDR2 FQNENV. Trimming pared 4 bases from V and 2 bases from J, leaving 14 bases between. The CDR3 loop spans 15 amino acids. The chain's CDR3 is CASSPGWDLNTEAFF. The CDR3 DNA reads TGTGCCAGCAGCCCCGGTTGGGACCTCAACACTGAAGCTTTCTTT.

This clone is labeled medium-sized. The gene calls are TRBV11-3 and TRBJ1-5; D remains ambiguous. The V gene's germline CDR1 is SGHNT and CDR2 YENEEA. Trimming pared 5 bases from V and 9 bases from J, leaving 20 bases between. This CDR3 has 15 residues. The CDR3, as DNA: TGTGCCAGCAGCCCTGTGGGATGGGGAGTCCGGCCCCAGCATTTT. Translated, it gives CASSPVGWGVRPQHF.

This chain uses TRBV7-2 with TRBJ2-7; D perhaps matches TRBD1 (5 bases). The germline gives CDR1 SGHTA, CDR2 FQGNSA. V was cut by 4 bases and J by 4 bases, with 11 bases left in between. This CDR3 is built from 13 residues. The chain's CDR3 is CASSSWTTYEQYF. CDR3 nucleotide sequence: TGTGCCAGCAGCTCGTGGACAACGTACGAGCAGTACTTC.

By share of the sample, this clone is medium-sized (0.01 to 0.1%). The chain uses TRBV12-5 and TRBJ2-2; 9 nucleotides agree with TRBD1. Germline CDR1 is LGHNT and CDR2 is FRNRAP. This CDR3 has 17 residues. The V and J ends lost 2 bases and 5 bases, in that order; junction bases with no gene match: 9. The CDR3 region is CASGLPPGQGRTGELFF. The CDR3 coding sequence is TGTGCTAGTGGTTTGCCCCCGGGACAGGGAAGAACCGGGGAGCTGTTTTTT. The full variable domain, rest sourced from reference TRBV12-5 and TRBJ2-2, is DARVTQTPRHKVTEMGQEVTMRCQPILGHNTVFWYRQTMMQGLELLAYFRNRAPLDDSGMPKDRFSAEMPDATLATLKIQPSEPRDSAVYFCASGLPPGQGRTGELFFGEGSRLTVL.

The chain couples TRBV18 to TRBJ2-1, with D unresolved. The CDR3 length is 12 residues. The germline V gene has CDR1 KGHSH and CDR2 LQKENI. V was trimmed by 1 base and J by 5 bases, leaving 3 bases between them. The CDR3 DNA reads TGTGCCAGCTCACCACAGAACAATGAGCAGTTCTTC. Translated, it gives CASSPQNNEQFF. Full variable domain (missing parts from reference TRBV18 and TRBJ2-1): NAGVMQNPRHLVRRRGQEARLRCSPMKGHSHVYWYRQLPEEGLKFMVYLQKENIIDESGMPKERFSAEFPKEGPSILRIQQVVRGDSAAYFCASSPQNNEQFFGPGTRLTVL.

The chain has TRBV6-8 and TRBJ2-7; 7 nucleotides line up with TRBD1. Germline CDR1 is MNHGY and CDR2 is SAAAGT. V was clipped by 7 bases and J by 5 bases; unmatched bases: 11. The CDR3 is 14 amino acids. The CDR3 reads CASIHTGVRNEQYF. CDR3 DNA: TGTGCCAGCATCCACACAGGGGTACGAAACGAGCAGTACTTC.

A note on this clone: The junction departs from the called germline gene at one end, perhaps through a read error. V and J are TRBV29-1 and TRBJ2-1, with TRBD2 identical over 13 bases. CDR1 is SQVTM and CDR2 is ANQGSEA in the germline V gene. This CDR3 has 13 amino acids. CDR3 protein: CSVEGTSGTAQFF. The CDR3 nucleotides are TGCAGCGTCGAAGGGACTAGCGGGACCGCTCAGTTCTTC.

This clone showed up just a few times. CDR3 sequence (DNA): TGCAGCGTTGAAGCGGGGGAATGGGAGACCCAGTACTTC. Its translation is CSVEAGEWETQYF. The chain joins TRBV29-1 to TRBJ2-5; perhaps TRBD2 as D (6 bases). The CDR3 covers 13 residues. Trimming stripped 1 base from V and 5 bases from J, with 11 bases between. Germline lookup yields CDR1 SQVTM and CDR2 ANQGSEA.